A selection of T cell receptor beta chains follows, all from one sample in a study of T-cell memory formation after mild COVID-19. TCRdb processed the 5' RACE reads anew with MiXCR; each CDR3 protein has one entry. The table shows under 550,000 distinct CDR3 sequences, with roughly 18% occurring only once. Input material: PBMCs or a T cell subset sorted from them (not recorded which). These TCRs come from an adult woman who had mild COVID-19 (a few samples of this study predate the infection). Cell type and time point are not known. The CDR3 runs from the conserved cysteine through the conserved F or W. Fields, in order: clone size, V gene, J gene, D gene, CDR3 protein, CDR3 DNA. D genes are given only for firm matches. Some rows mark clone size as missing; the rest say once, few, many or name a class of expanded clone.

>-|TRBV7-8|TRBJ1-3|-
CASSDVVGYTIYF
TGTGCCAGCAGCGACGTGGTCGGATACACCATATATTTT
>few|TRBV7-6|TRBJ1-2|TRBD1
CASSPRGNNYGYTF
TGTGCCAGCAGCCCCAGGGGGAATAACTATGGCTACACCTTC
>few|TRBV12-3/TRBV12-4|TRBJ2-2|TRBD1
CATADRAVNTGELFF
TGTGCCACCGCCGACAGGGCAGTGAACACCGGGGAGCTGTTTTTT
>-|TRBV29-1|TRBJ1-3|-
CSVDDRTAEGGNTIYF
TGCAGCGTTGATGATCGGACGGCTGAAGGTGGAAACACCATATATTTT
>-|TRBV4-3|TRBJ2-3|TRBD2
CASSQVRLGSGTSTDTQYF
TGCGCCAGCAGCCAAGTTAGGCTTGGTAGCGGGACTAGCACAGATACGCAGTATTTT
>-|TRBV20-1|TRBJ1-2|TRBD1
CSASPGTGKYRGYTF
TGCAGTGCTAGTCCCGGGACAGGGAAGTACAGGGGCTACACCTTC
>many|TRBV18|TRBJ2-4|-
CASSQTGSNIQYF
TGTGCCAGCTCCCAGACAGGCTCAAACATTCAGTACTTC
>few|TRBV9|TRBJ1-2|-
CASSLFDRVYNYGYTF
TGTGCCAGCAGCCTTTTCGACCGGGTCTACAACTATGGCTACACCTTC
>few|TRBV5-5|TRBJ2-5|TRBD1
CASSPGQGPRETQYF
TGTGCCAGCAGCCCGGGACAGGGCCCCCGAGAGACCCAGTACTTC
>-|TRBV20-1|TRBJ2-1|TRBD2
CSARFSGNSYNEQFF
TGCAGTGCTAGATTTAGCGGGAACTCCTACAATGAGCAGTTCTTC
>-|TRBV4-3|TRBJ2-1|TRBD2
CASSPGPGEAGVVYNEQFF
TGCGCCAGCAGCCCTGGACCCGGAGAAGCGGGAGTGGTATACAATGAGCAGTTCTTC
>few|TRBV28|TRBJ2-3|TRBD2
CASSLTLAGTSGRTDTQYF
TGTGCCAGCAGTTTAACGCTAGCCGGGACTAGCGGGAGGACAGATACGCAGTATTTT
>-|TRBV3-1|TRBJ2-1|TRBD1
CASSQERTGVRNEQFF
TGTGCCAGCAGCCAAGAGAGAACAGGGGTGAGGAATGAGCAGTTCTTC
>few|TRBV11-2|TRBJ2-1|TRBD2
CASRPVAGAYNEQFF
TGTGCCAGCAGACCCGTAGCGGGAGCCTACAATGAGCAGTTCTTC
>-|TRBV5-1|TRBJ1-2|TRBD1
CASSSGQGTTWNGYTF
TGCGCCAGCAGCTCGGGACAGGGGACAACGTGGAATGGCTACACCTTC
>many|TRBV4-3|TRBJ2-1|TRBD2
CASSQATTQERTSGIYNEQFF
TGCGCCAGCAGCCAGGCAACGACCCAGGAGAGGACTAGCGGAATCTACAATGAGCAGTTCTTC
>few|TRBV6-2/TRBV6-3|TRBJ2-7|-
CASSFSGTPSYEQYF
TGTGCCAGCAGTTTTTCCGGGACACCGTCCTACGAGCAGTACTTC
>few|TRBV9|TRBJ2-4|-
CASSSKGSGNRNIQYF
TGTGCCAGCAGCTCGAAGGGATCGGGAAATCGAAACATTCAGTACTTC
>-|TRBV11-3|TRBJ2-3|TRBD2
CASSRRGLVAGSTDTQYF
TGTGCCAGCAGCCGTCGGGGGCTGGTAGCGGGGAGCACAGATACGCAGTATTTT
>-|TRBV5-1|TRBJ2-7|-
CASSSRRDSEQYF
TGCGCCAGCAGCTCCCGGCGGGACAGCGAGCAGTACTTC
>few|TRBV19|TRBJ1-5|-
CASSITHVGRQPQHF
TGTGCCAGTAGTATCACCCACGTAGGGAGGCAGCCCCAGCATTTT
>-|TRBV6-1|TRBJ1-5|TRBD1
CASRSGQAFKPQHF
TGTGCCAGCCGCTCGGGACAGGCGTTTAAACCCCAGCATTTT
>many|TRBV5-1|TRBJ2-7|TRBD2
CASSPERGIPYEQYF
TGCGCCAGCAGCCCCGAGCGGGGGATTCCCTACGAGCAGTACTTC
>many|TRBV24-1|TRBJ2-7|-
CATSDLGDGAIRRWYF
TGTGCCACCAGTGATTTAGGGGACGGCGCGATTCGTAGGTGGTACTTC
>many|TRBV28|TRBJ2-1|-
CASSLGLNEQFF
TGTGCCAGCAGTTTAGGACTCAATGAGCAGTTCTTC
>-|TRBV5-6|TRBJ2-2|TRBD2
CASSTLGTSGGPFTGELFF
TGTGCCAGCAGCACACTCGGGACTAGCGGGGGGCCTTTCACCGGGGAGCTGTTTTTT
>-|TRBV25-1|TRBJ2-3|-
CASSEPWELGSTDTQYF
TGTGCCAGCAGTGAACCATGGGAGCTGGGTAGCACAGATACGCAGTATTTT
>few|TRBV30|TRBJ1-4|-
CAWSVRRGVTNEKLFF
TGTGCCTGGAGTGTACGACGGGGGGTCACTAATGAAAAACTGTTTTTT
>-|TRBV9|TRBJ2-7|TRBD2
CASSVVGTSFEQYF
TGTGCCAGCAGCGTAGTAGGGACTAGCTTCGAGCAGTACTTC
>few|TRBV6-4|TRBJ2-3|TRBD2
CASRTGTRDTDTQYF
TGTGCCAGCAGGACCGGGACTAGAGACACAGATACGCAGTATTTT
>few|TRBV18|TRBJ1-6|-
CASSGSGNSPLHF
TGTGCCAGCTCTGGATCTGGTAATTCACCCCTCCACTTT
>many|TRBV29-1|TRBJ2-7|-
CSVEDSPNEQYF
TGCAGCGTGGAGGACAGTCCCAACGAGCAGTACTTC
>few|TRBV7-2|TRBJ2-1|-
CASSLVPLGRDHEQFF
TGTGCCAGCAGCTTAGTCCCACTAGGCAGGGACCATGAGCAGTTCTTC
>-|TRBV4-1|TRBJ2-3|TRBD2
CASSQLAADTDTQYF
TGCGCCAGCAGCCAACTAGCGGCCGACACAGATACGCAGTATTTT
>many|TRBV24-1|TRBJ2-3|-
CATSDPGRDTQYF
TGTGCCACCAGTGATCCGGGTAGGGATACGCAGTATTTT
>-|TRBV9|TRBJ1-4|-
CASSSSGQINNEKLFF
TGTGCCAGCAGTAGCTCAGGACAGATAAATAATGAAAAACTGTTTTTT
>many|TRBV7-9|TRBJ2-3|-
CASSLVGPTDTQYF
TGTGCCAGCAGCTTAGTTGGCCCCACAGATACGCAGTATTTT
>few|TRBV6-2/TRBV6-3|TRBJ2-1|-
CASSYIYNEQFF
TGTGCCAGCAGTTACATTTACAATGAGCAGTTCTTC